This T cell receptor beta chain comes out of a study of vaccination effects on CD4 cells after COVID-19. Findings and caveats of the study: At late timepoints after vaccination, vaccine- and infection-induced clones shrank markedly.

Comment on this clone: Its antigen is not known.

V was clipped by 5 bases and J by 4 bases, with 9 bases between them. The CDR3 sequence is 13 residues long. In germline, CDR1 is LNHNV, CDR2 YYDKDF (reference sequence). Subsequent to roughly 9 days of culture, CD4+ T cells were isolated. Previously uninfected by SARS-CoV-2, the vaccine recipients also showed negative nucleocapsid antibodies. Half the medium was swapped for IL-2 medium on days 3 and 7. This table comes from immunoSEQ multiplex PCR, and its TCRdb copy is limited to in-frame clones, with some not included. The sample contains about 58,000 clones, about 74% of which appear only once. Sequenced material: CD4+ T cells from PBMCs cultured without peptide, taken before COVID-19 vaccination. This TCR came from a human donor who received a COVID-19 vaccine. J is TRBJ2-1 and V is TRBV15, with D maybe TRBD1 (6 bases). CDR3 region: CATSEDRYNEQFF. Written as DNA, the CDR3 is TGTGCCACCAGCGAGGACAGATACAATGAGCAGTTCTTC.